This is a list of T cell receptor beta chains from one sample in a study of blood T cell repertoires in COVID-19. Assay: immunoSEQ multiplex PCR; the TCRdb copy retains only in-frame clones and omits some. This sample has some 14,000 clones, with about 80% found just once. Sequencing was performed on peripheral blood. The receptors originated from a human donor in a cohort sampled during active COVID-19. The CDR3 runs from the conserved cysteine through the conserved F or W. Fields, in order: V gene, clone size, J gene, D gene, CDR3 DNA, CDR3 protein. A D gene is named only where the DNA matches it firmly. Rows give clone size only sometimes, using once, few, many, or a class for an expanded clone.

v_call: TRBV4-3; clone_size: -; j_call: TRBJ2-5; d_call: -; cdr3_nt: TGCGCCAGCAGCCAAACTAGCATAGAGACCCAGTACTTC; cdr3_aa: CASSQTSIETQYF
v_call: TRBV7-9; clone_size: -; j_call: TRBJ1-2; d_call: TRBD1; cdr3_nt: TGTGCCAGCAGCTATCGGGATGGACAGGGCCTCTATGGCTACACCTTC; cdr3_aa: CASSYRDGQGLYGYTF
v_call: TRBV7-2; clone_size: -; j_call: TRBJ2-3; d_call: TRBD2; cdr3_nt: TGTGCCAGCAGCTCGACTAGCGGGAGGGGTACGCAGTATTTT; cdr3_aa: CASSSTSGRGTQYF
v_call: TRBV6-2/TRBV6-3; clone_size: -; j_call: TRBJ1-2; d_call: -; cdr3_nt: TGTGCCAGCAGTTCCACCCCCGGGAGACTCTATGGCTACACCTTC; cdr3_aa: CASSSTPGRLYGYTF
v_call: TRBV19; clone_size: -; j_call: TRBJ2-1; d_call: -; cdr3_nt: TGTGCCAGTAGTAGCCGGGGGTACAATGAGCAGTTCTTC; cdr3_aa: CASSSRGYNEQFF
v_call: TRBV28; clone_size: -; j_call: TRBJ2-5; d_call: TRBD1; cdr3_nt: TGTGCCAGTGGTGGGACAGGGGGGACCCAGTACTTC; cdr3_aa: CASGGTGGTQYF
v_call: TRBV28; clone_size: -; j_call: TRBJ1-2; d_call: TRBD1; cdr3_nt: TGTGCCAGCAGTTGGGACAGGGGATCCTATGGCTACACCTTC; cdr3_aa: CASSWDRGSYGYTF
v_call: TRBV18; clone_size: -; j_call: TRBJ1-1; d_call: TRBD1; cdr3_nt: TGTGCCAGCTCAGCACCGGGACAGGGATTTGTGAACACTGAAGCTTTCTTT; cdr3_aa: CASSAPGQGFVNTEAFF
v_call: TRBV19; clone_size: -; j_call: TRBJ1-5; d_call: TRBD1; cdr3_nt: TGTGCCAGTAGTATTTGGACAGGGGGCAATCAGCCCCAGCATTTT; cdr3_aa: CASSIWTGGNQPQHF
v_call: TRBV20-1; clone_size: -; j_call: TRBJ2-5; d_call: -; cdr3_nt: TGCAGTGCTAGTCGGCCAGGCCACGAGACCCAGTACTTC; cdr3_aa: CSASRPGHETQYF
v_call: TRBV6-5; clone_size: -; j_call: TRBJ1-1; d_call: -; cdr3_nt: TGTGCCAGCAGCGGGGTCCCGACTGAAGCTTTCTTT; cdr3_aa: CASSGVPTEAFF
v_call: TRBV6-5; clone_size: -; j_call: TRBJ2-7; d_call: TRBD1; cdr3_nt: TGTGCCAGCAGGCGGGGACAGGACACCTACGAGCAGTACTTC; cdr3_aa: CASRRGQDTYEQYF
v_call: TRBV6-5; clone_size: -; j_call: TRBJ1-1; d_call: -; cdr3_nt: TGTGCCAGCAGCTTCGGTGCCTCGGGGACTGAAGCTTTCTTT; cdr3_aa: CASSFGASGTEAFF
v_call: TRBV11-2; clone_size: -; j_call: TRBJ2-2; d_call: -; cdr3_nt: TGTGCCAGCAGCTTTCCCCACATGTTCGACGGGGAGCTGTTTTTT; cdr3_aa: CASSFPHMFDGELFF
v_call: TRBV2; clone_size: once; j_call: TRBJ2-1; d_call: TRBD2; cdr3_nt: TGTGCCAGCAGTGGACTAGCGGGACCCAACAATGAGCAGTTCTTC; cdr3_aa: CASSGLAGPNNEQFF
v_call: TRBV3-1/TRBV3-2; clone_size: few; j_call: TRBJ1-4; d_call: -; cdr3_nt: TGTGCCAGCAGCCAAGGCTCCACAGCCCTCTTGGAAAAACTGTTTTTT; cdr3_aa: CASSQGSTALLEKLFF
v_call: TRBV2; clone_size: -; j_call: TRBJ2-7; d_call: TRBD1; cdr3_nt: TGTGCCAGCAGTGATGTTTCGAGGGACAGATTCTCCTACGAGCAGTACTTC; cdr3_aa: CASSDVSRDRFSYEQYF
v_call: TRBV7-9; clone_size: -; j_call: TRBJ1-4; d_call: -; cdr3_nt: TGTGCCAGCAGCCCTTCGGAGGTTGTTGAAAAACTGTTTTTT; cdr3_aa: CASSPSEVVEKLFF
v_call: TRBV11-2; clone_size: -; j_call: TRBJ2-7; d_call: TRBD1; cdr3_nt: TGTGCCAGCAGCTTCGGGACAGGGGCCCTCGAGCAGTACTTC; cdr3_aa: CASSFGTGALEQYF
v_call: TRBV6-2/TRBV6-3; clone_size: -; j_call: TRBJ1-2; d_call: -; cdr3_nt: TGTGCCAGCAGTCACCCTGGACAGCTCTATGGCTACACCTTC; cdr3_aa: CASSHPGQLYGYTF
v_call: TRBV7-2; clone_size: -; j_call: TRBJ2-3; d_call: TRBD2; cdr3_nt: TGTGCCAGCAGCTCAGGGACTAGCGGATCGCAGTATTTT; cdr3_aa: CASSSGTSGSQYF
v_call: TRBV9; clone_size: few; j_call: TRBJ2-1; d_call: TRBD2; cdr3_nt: TGTGCCAGCAGCGTAGCTGGGGGTCCGGGAGGGCCTGGCAATGAGCAGTTCTTC; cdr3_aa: CASSVAGGPGGPGNEQFF
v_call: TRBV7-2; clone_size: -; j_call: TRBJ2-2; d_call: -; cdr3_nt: TGTGCCAGCAAAGCAGGGTTCACCGGGGAGCTGTTTTTT; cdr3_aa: CASKAGFTGELFF
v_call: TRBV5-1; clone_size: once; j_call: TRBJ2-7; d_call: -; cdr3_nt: TGCGCCAGCAGCTTGAATACAGGGACCCACGAGCAGTACTTC; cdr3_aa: CASSLNTGTHEQYF
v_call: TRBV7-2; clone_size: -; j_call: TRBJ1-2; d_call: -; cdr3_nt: TGTGCCAGCAGTGTCCAGGGAGGGAAGAGGTATGGCTATGGCTACACCTTC; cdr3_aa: CASSVQGGKRYGYGYTF
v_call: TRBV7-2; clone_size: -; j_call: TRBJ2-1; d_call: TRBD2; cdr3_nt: TGTGCCAGCAGCTTGACTAGCGGGAGGTCGAATGAGCAGTTCTTC; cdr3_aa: CASSLTSGRSNEQFF
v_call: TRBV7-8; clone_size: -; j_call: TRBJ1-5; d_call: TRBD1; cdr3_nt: TGTGCCAGCAGCCGGACCGGACAGGGGAATCAGCCCCAGCATTTT; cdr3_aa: CASSRTGQGNQPQHF
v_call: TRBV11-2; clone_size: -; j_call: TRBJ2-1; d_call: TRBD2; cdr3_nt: TGTGCCAGCAGCCCTGGGATAGCGGGGTACAATGAGCAGTTCTTC; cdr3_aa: CASSPGIAGYNEQFF
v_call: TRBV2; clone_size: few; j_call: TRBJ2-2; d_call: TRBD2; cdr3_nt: TGTGCCAGCAGTTGGACTAGCGGGAGCTCGGGGGAGCTGTTTTTT; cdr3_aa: CASSWTSGSSGELFF
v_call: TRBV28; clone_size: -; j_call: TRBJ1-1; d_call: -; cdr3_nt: TGTGCCAGCAGTTTGGTCAGAAGAAACACTGAAGCTTTCTTT; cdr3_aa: CASSLVRRNTEAFF
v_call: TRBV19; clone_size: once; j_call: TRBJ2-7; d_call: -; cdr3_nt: TGTGCCAGTAGTTCGTCCTACGAGCAGTACTTC; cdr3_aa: CASSSSYEQYF